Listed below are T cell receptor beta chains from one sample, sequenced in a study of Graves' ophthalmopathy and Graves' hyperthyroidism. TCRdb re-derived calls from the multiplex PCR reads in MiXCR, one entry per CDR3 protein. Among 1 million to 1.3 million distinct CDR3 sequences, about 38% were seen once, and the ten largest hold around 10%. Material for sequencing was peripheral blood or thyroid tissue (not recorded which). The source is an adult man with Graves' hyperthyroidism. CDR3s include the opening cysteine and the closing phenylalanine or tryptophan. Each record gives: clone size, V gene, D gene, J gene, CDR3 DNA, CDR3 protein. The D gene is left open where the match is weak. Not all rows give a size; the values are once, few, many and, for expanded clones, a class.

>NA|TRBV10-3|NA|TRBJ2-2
TGTGCCATCAGTGAGGAGATCGGACAAGAGACCGGGGAGCTGTTTTTT
CAISEEIGQETGELFF
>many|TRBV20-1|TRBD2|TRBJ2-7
TGCAGTGCTAGAGTGGCTAGCGGGAGGGCCTCCTACGAGCAGTACTTC
CSARVASGRASYEQYF
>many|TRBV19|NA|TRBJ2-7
TGTGCCAGTAGCCAGGGCAGTGAAATCTACGAGCAGTACTTC
CASSQGSEIYEQYF
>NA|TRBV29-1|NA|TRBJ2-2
TGCAGCGCCTCCGGGGGCCACACCGGGGAGCTGTTTTTT
CSASGGHTGELFF
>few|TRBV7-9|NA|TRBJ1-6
TGTGCCAGCAGCTTAGGGGGCAGGAGTAATTCACCCCTCCACTTT
CASSLGGRSNSPLHF
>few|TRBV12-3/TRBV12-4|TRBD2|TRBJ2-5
TGTGCCAGCAGTTTATTAAGGGAGGGGATACAAGAGACCCAGTACTTC
CASSLLREGIQETQYF
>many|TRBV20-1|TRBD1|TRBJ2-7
TGCAGCTCACGACAGGGCAGCTCCTACGAGCAGTACTTC
CSSRQGSSYEQYF
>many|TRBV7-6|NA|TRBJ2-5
TGTGCCAGCAGCTTAGCCCCCGGGTTCCAAGAGACCCAGTACTTC
CASSLAPGFQETQYF
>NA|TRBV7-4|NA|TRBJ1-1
TGTGCCAGCAGCCCTCTACTAGCGGGGGGTCAGGGGTGGACTGAAGCTTTCTTT
CASSPLLAGGQGWTEAFF
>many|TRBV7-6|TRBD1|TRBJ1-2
TGTGCCAGCAGCTTAGGGCCCGGGACAGGAGGTGGCTACACCTTC
CASSLGPGTGGGYTF
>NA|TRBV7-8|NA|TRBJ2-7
TGTGCCAGCAGCCAAGGACAGCAAGGCCACGAGCAGTACTTC
CASSQGQQGHEQYF
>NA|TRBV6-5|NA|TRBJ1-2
TGTGCCAGCAGAATTGGAAACACCTTC
CASRIGNTF
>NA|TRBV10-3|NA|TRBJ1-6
TGTGCCACCAGACCCGAGAGGGAACTTGGTAATCAGCCCCTCCACTTT
CATRPERELGNQPLHF
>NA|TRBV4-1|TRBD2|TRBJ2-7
TGCGCCAGCAGCCAGGCACCCGGGACTAGGATCTACGAGCAGTACTTC
CASSQAPGTRIYEQYF
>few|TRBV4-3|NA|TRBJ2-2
TGCGCCAGCAGCGAAATGGGTCCGAACACCGGGGAGCTGTTTTTT
CASSEMGPNTGELFF
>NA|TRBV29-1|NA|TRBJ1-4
TGCAGCGTTTTGGGGAGGACGGATGAAAAACTGTTTTTT
CSVLGRTDEKLFF
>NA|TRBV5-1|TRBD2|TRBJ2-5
TGCGCCAGCAGCCTGAGGGTAGCGGGAGGATCTGAGACCCAGTACTTC
CASSLRVAGGSETQYF
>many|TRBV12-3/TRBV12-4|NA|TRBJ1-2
TGTGCCAGCAGTTCGGGGGAGAGCTATGGCTACACCTTC
CASSSGESYGYTF
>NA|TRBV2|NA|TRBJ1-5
TGTGCCAGCAGTGATAAGCAGGGCCGGAATCAGCCCCAGCATTTT
CASSDKQGRNQPQHF
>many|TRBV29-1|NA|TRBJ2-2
TGCAGCGTTGAATTGAACAGGAACACCGGGGAGCTGTTTTTT
CSVELNRNTGELFF
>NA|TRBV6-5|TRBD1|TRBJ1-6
TGTGCCAGCAGTTACTTCGGGACAGGCGGCTCCTATAATTCACCCCTCCACTTT
CASSYFGTGGSYNSPLHF
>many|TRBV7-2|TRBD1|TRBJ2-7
TGTGCCAGCAGACGGACAGGGCAGTCCCTCGAGCAGTACTTC
CASRRTGQSLEQYF
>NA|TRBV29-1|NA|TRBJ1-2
TGCAGCGTTGAAGTGGGGGGCGGTGGCTACACCTTC
CSVEVGGGGYTF
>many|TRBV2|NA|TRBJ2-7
TGTGCCAGCAGGCGGGTCCCCTACGAGCAGTACTTC
CASRRVPYEQYF
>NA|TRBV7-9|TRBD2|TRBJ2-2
TGTGCCAGCAGCTTGCTAGCGGGGAGAGGGAACACCGGGGAGCTGTTTTTT
CASSLLAGRGNTGELFF
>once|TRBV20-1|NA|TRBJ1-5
TGCAGTGCTAGAGTCCGGGGGGCTGGAGAGACCCAGCATTTT
CSARVRGAGETQHF
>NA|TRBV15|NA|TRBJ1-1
TGTGCCAGCTCCCCCCTCGGGGGGCGCAGAGTGGAGGCTTTCTTT
CASSPLGGRRVEAFF